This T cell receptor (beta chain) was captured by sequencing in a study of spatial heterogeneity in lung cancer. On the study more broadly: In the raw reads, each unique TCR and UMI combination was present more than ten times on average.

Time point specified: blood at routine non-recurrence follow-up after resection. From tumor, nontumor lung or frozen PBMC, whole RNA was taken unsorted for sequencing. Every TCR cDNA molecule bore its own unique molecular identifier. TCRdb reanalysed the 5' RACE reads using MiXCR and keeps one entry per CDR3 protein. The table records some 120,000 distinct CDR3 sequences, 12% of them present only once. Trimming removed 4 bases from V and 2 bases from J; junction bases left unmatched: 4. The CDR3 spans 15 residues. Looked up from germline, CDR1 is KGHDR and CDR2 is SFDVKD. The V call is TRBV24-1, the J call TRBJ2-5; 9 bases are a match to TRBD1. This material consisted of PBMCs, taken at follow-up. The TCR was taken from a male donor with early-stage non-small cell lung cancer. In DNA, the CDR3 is TGTGCCACCAGTGAGAGGACAGGGGTTCAAGAGACCCAGTACTTC. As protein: CATSERTGVQETQYF.